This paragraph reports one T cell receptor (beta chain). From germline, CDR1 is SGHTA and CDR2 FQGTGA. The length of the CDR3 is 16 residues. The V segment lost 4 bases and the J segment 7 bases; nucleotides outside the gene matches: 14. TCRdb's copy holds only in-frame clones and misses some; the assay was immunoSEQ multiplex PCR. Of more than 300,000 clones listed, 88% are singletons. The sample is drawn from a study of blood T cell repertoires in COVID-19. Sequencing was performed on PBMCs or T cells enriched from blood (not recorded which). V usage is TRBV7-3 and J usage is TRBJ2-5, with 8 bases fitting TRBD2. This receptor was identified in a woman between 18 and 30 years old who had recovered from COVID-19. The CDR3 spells CASSSLPRGGRGTQYF. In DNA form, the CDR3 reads TGTGCCAGCAGCTCCTTGCCCCGGGGGGGCCGTGGGACCCAGTACTTC.